This TCR beta chain was retrieved from a study of neurological immune-mediated disorders. Study-wide results and caveats: Healthy controls had more TCR clonal expansion than multiple sclerosis, which showed the least, whereas HTLV-1-associated myelopathy showed the most.

A few counts support this clonotype. Antigen unknown. Relative to the germline gene, one junction end is altered; a read error may explain this. Synthesis of cDNA was carried out by template-switch 5'RACE. The reaction used 10-nucleotide random UMIs. TCRdb recomputed calls from the 5' RACE reads with MiXCR, one row per CDR3 protein. The table includes roughly 74,000 distinct CDR3 sequences, 5.2% detected once. Per the germline V gene, CDR1 is SGHTS and CDR2 is YDEGEE. The length of the CDR3 is 16 residues. The receptor was derived from a man aged 18-30 years with multiple sclerosis. The sample taken for sequencing was PBMCs. J is TRBJ1-6 and V is TRBV5-8; D uncertain. The DNA of the CDR3 is TGTGCCAGCCTCGTCCGTGAGGGAATTGCGAGATCACCCCTCAACTTT. Its translation: CASLVREGIARSPLNF.